This T cell receptor (beta chain) comes out of a study of blood T cell repertoires in COVID-19. At the level of the study: Sites in the United States, Italy and Spain provided acute and convalescent COVID-19 samples. T cells, B-cell-depleted T cells, or PBMCs supplied cDNA or gDNA.

Original data processing: For nucleated cells, counts were estimated from reference gene primer amplification. Method: immunoSEQ multiplex PCR; TCRdb's copy keeps in-frame clones and lacks some. V, J and clone size derive from that table, while D and trimming were established from the DNA sequence. The sample lists some 130,000 clones; under 85% were seen once. This CDR3 contains 15 residues. Germline lookup yields CDR1 SNHLY and CDR2 FYNNEI. V was clipped by 5 bases and J by 8 bases, with 19 bases between them. This clone appeared a single time. The J gene is TRBJ1-5, the V gene TRBV2; D perhaps matches TRBD1 (6 bases). Sequenced input: peripheral blood. This clonotype was sampled from a man aged 35-49 years with active or convalescent COVID-19. The chain's CDR3 is CASSSIEGVIEPQHF. The CDR3 nucleotides read TGTGCCAGCAGTTCCATTGAGGGGGTGATAGAGCCCCAGCATTTT. Full variable domain (missing parts from reference TRBV2 and TRBJ1-5): EPEVTQTPSHQVTQMGQEVILRCVPISNHLYFYWYRQILGQKVEFLVSFYNNEISEKSEIFDDQFSVERPDGSNFTLKIRSTKLEDSAMYFCASSSIEGVIEPQHFGDGTRLSIL.